This T cell receptor (beta chain) was obtained from a study of T cell repertoires in cytomegalovirus infection (dated by TCRdb to the late 2010s). For context, the study as a whole: Recently identified HLA-C-restricted CMV epitopes, whose presentation resists viral immunomodulation, were targeted by peptide stimulations together with well-studied HLA-B-restricted epitopes. Donor HLA type was relevant to the analysis, because carriage of CMV infection together with the matching HLA type was indicated by public TCR beta signatures.

Concerning this clonotype: The specificity of this receptor is unknown. This may be a read error, as it is one base from a much larger clone.

The CDR3 starts with the cysteine, ends with the phenylalanine, and has 14 residues. This entry keeps only the CDR3 DNA: 42 bases, framed from base 1. The paper as a whole reports these results and caveats: In both this cohort and an independent roughly 400-donor cohort, the cumulative frequency of public TCR beta family members distinguished carriers of CMV infection plus the relevant HLA type. In the ex vivo response, HLA-C-restricted CMV-specific TCR beta clonotypes were dominant, and in two of eight donors the single most frequent clonotype came from this HLA-C-restricted group.

The treatment or condition tag for this specimen amounts to: in vitro stimulation with specific CMV peptide epitopes to enrich CMV-specific T cells. These reads were obtained on an Illumina HiSeq 1500. TCRdb reprocessed the public reads (quality trimming at Q25 with fastp, clone calling with MiXCR) and kept in-frame beta chains. Each CDR3 protein appears once, grouped with its most common genes and DNA. Present in this sample are 700,000 to 850,000 distinct CDR3 sequences, approximately 30% of which were seen just once. 12% of the sample is held by the ten biggest clonotypes. This clonotype originated in a human donor in good health (CMV status not recorded). Some clones in this sample may be carry-over from other donors' samples. Recombination joined TRBV12-3 or TRBV12-4 with TRBJ2-2; possibly the D gene is TRBD2, per 5 matching bases. The sample in question was cultured CD8+ T cells from PBMCs, obtained from culture after CMV antigen stimulation. Here is the DNA: TGTGCCAGCAGTTCAGACGGGAACACCGGGGAGCTGTCTTTT. This translates into CASSSDGNTGELSF.